The source of this T cell receptor beta chain is a study of cytomegalovirus exposure and HLA in healthy donors. Points from the study as a whole: In all likelihood, a cluster of highly shared sequence variants was a sequencing artifact.

The CDR3 runs to 15 residues. Germline lookup yields CDR1 SEHNR and CDR2 FQNEAQ (reference sequence). Germline trimming cut 1 base from V and 3 bases from J; bases unmatched to any gene: 2. Donors were nominally healthy when sampled, though unrecorded immune exposures were likely. It was with 60 Vbeta and 13 Jbeta primers that the PCR ran. Method: immunoSEQ multiplex PCR; TCRdb's copy keeps in-frame clones and lacks some. The repertoire holds fewer than 150,000 clones, 70% to 75% seen once, with 13% to 15% in the top ten. Notes on this clone: As yet, its antigen is unknown.

The sample taken for sequencing was PBMCs. This TCR derives from a human donor in good health. The chain links TRBV7-9 to TRBJ2-3, with 9 positions matching TRBD2. The CDR3 here is CASSLVLAGTDTQYF. CDR3 coding DNA: TGTGCCAGCAGCTTAGTGCTAGCGGGGACAGATACGCAGTATTTT.